Below, 25 T cell receptor beta chains from the same sample are listed, as sequenced in a study of T-cell memory formation after mild COVID-19. In TCRdb, the 5' RACE reads were re-called with MiXCR into one record per CDR3 protein. There are 250,000 to 350,000 distinct CDR3 sequences in the sample; roughly 15% occur only once, and approximately 23% lies in the top ten. Sequencing was carried out using PBMCs or a T cell subset sorted from them (not recorded which). These receptors originate from a man between 18 and 35 years old who had mild COVID-19 (a few samples of this study predate the infection). Cell type and time point are not known.

A few counts support this clonotype. The chain is built from TRBV20-1 and TRBJ1-2; D is perhaps TRBD1 (5 bases). The CDR3 is 13 amino acids. The V and J ends lost 0 bases and 4 bases respectively, with 9 bases between them. The V gene's germline CDR1 is DFQATT and CDR2 SNEGSKA (reference sequence). The CDR3 loop reads CSARDRQGYGYTF. In DNA, the CDR3 is TGCAGTGCTAGAGATAGGCAGGGCTATGGCTACACCTTC.

This clonotype was counted only a few times. The rearrangement uses TRBV4-1 and TRBJ1-1, with 7 nucleotides matching TRBD1. From germline, CDR1 is MGHRA and CDR2 YSYEKL. The CDR3 length is 15 residues. V trimming: 7 bases; J trimming: 3 bases; junction bases outside the gene matches: 11. CDR3 sequence (DNA): TGCGCCAGCATCCCAAGACAGGGTTGGGACACTGAAGCTTTCTTT. Amino acid sequence: CASIPRQGWDTEAFF.

This clonotype was counted a single time. This chain links TRBV15 with TRBJ1-5; D is unresolved. Trimming left V 0 bases short and J 6 bases short, with 6 bases between. Germline-derived CDR1 and CDR2 are LNHNV and YYDKDF (reference sequence). The length of the CDR3 is 13 residues. The chain's CDR3 is CATSRDYSQPQHF. DNA of the CDR3: TGTGCCACCAGCAGAGATTATAGTCAGCCCCAGCATTTT.

The V gene is TRBV7-2, the J gene TRBJ2-3; D not resolved. The CDR3 has 14 amino acids. With 4 bases removed from V and 6 bases from J, the gap between germline ends came to 14 bases. Germline V lookup: CDR1 SGHTA, CDR2 FQGNSA. The CDR3 nucleotides are TGTGCCAGCAGCTCGTCATCCCAGCCCGATACGCAGTATTTT. Translated, it gives CASSSSSQPDTQYF. Supplemented by reference TRBV7-2 and TRBJ2-3, the full variable domain reads GAGVSQSPSNKVTEKGKDVELRCDPISGHTALYWYRQSLGQGLEFLIYFQGNSAPDKSGLPSDRFSAERTGGSVSTLTIQRTQQEDSAVYLCASSSSSQPDTQYFGPGTRLTVL.

This clonotype showed up many times. The rearrangement joins TRBV7-9 to TRBJ2-7; D is unresolved. This CDR3 region has 13 residues. Germline CDR1 SEHNR, CDR2 FQNEAQ (reference sequence). The ends were cut back, 1 base at V and 4 bases at J, with 8 bases in the middle. The CDR3 is CASSLGSGYEQYF. DNA of the CDR3: TGTGCCAGCAGCTTAGGGTCAGGATACGAGCAGTACTTC. Full variable domain (rest looked up from reference TRBV7-9 and TRBJ2-7): DTGVSQNPRHKITKRGQNVTFRCDPISEHNRLYWYRQTLGQGPEFLTYFQNEAQLEKSRLLSDRFSAERPKGSFSTLEIQRTEQGDSAMYLCASSLGSGYEQYFGPGTRLTVT.

V gene TRBV6-5 combines with J gene TRBJ1-1; D may be TRBD1 (6 bases). This CDR3 region has 14 residues. The germline V gene encodes CDR1 MNHEY and CDR2 SVGAGI. The V end lost 5 bases, the J end lost 5 bases, and 15 bases lay between the germline ends. The CDR3 here is CASSGDTMGTEAFF. Written as DNA, the CDR3 is TGTGCCAGCAGTGGGGACACCATGGGGACTGAAGCTTTCTTT.

Only a few counts were recorded for this clonotype. The chain is built from TRBV20-1 and TRBJ1-2; D perhaps matches TRBD1 (5 bases). Trimming took 0 bases from V and 5 from J, leaving 13 bases between them. Germline V gene data show CDR1 as DFQATT and CDR2 as SNEGSKA (reference sequence). The CDR3 consists of 14 residues. The CDR3, as DNA: TGCAGTGCTAGAGATCCTAACAGGCCATATGGCTACACCTTC. Translating gives CSARDPNRPYGYTF.

This clonotype was seen a single time. This chain joins TRBV20-1 and TRBJ2-3; D is perhaps TRBD1 (6 bases). Germline V gene sequence: CDR1 DFQATT, CDR2 SNEGSKA (reference sequence). V lost 2 bases to trimming and J lost 4 bases, with 10 bases between them. The CDR3 is 13 amino acids. CDR3 DNA: TGCAGTGCTAGAAGACAGGAGTCAGATACGCAGTATTTT. Translated, it gives CSARRQESDTQYF.

The rearrangement links TRBV4-1 to TRBJ2-5; no clear D gene. V was cut by 4 bases and J by 5 bases, with 17 bases left in between. The CDR3 spans 15 residues. Germline assignment: CDR1 MGHRA and CDR2 YSYEKL. The CDR3 sequence: CASSPLISPWETQYF. Here the CDR3 DNA reads TGCGCCAGCAGCCCCCTAATCTCGCCCTGGGAGACCCAGTACTTC.

The chain uses TRBV5-1 and TRBJ2-7; TRBD1 aligns across 9 bases. Per the germline V gene, CDR1 is SGHRS and CDR2 is YFSETQ. V lost 0 bases and J lost 0; bases outside the gene matches: 1. CDR3 length: 15 amino acids. CDR3 nucleotide sequence: TGCGCCAGCAGCTTGGGACAGGGGGACTCCTACGAGCAGTACTTC. It encodes CASSLGQGDSYEQYF.

This clonotype has just a few counts. The chain carries TRBV7-2 and TRBJ1-1; the D is unclear. V was clipped by 2 bases and J by 3 bases, with 13 bases between them. The CDR3 runs to 15 residues. CDR1 is SGHTA, CDR2 FQGNSA, per germline. The CDR3 DNA sequence: TGTGCCAGCAGCTTAACGAGTAGTCCGGACACTGAAGCTTTCTTT. As protein: CASSLTSSPDTEAFF.

This clonotype was picked up many times. The CDR3 protein is CAWGRSSYNSPLHF. CDR3 DNA: TGTGCCTGGGGGAGGAGCTCCTATAATTCACCCCTCCACTTT. The V gene is TRBV30, the J gene TRBJ1-6; D unclear. V was pared by 5 bases and J by 0 bases, with 8 bases between. Germline V gene data show CDR1 as GTSNPN and CDR2 as SVGIG (reference sequence). CDR3 size: 14 residues.

This clonotype was counted between two and nine times. The rearrangement joins TRBV6-5 to TRBJ2-1; D may be TRBD2 (7 bases). The V gene lost 9 bases and the J gene lost 0 bases, with 12 bases spanning the gap. CDR1 is MNHEY and CDR2 is SVGAGI in the germline V gene. This CDR3 region has 14 residues. In DNA form, the CDR3 reads TGTGCCAGTATAGGGGGGGGCTCCTACAATGAGCAGTTCTTC. It is translated as CASIGGGSYNEQFF.

Only a few counts were recorded for this clonotype. This rearrangement joins TRBV5-1 to TRBJ2-1; 7 bases are a match to TRBD1. The CDR3 has 14 amino acids. The V gene's germline CDR1 is SGHRS and CDR2 YFSETQ. Germline trimming cut 5 bases from V and 0 bases from J; bases unmatched to any gene: 2. CDR3 loop: CASSTGDSYNEQFF. CDR3 bases: TGCGCCAGCAGTACAGGGGACTCCTACAATGAGCAGTTCTTC. Full variable domain (outside the CDR3, taken from reference TRBV5-1 and TRBJ2-1): KAGVTQTPRYLIKTRGQQVTLSCSPISGHRSVSWYQQTPGQGLQFLFEYFSETQRNKGNFPGRFSGRQFSNSRSEMNVSTLELGDSALYLCASSTGDSYNEQFFGPGTRLTVL.

V usage is TRBV29-1 and J usage is TRBJ2-1, with 13 bases identical to TRBD2. Germline CDR1 is SQVTM and CDR2 is ANQGSEA. The CDR3 extends over 14 amino acids. The junction had 4 bases not matched to a gene; V was cut back by 7 bases and J by 4 bases. CDR3: CSGVTSGGYNEQFF. The CDR3 coding sequence is TGCAGCGGCGTGACTAGCGGGGGGTACAATGAGCAGTTCTTC.

This clonotype came up a few times. V and J are TRBV10-3 and TRBJ2-5; no clear D. The V gene lost 7 bases and the J gene lost 7 bases, with 16 bases spanning the gap. The CDR3 length is 13 residues. Germline values: CDR1 ENHRY, CDR2 SYGVKD. Here the CDR3 DNA reads TGTGCCATCAACGCGGACGGGTCCGGGACCCAGTACTTC. Translated: CAINADGSGTQYF.

This clonotype has at least ten counts. The chain recombines TRBV7-6 with TRBJ2-1, with 9 bases that match TRBD2. The junction had 4 bases not matched to a gene; V was cut back by 1 base and J by 0 bases. The germline gives CDR1 SGHVS, CDR2 FNYEAQ. The CDR3 loop spans 17 amino acids. CDR3 in DNA: TGTGCCAGCAGCTTAGGCGGTAGCGGGGGCTCCTACAATGAGCAGTTCTTC. It is translated as CASSLGGSGGSYNEQFF.

V gene TRBV6-5 combines with J gene TRBJ2-7; 7 bases are a match to TRBD1. Losses at the gene ends were 2 bases for V and 0 bases for J; bases not matched to a gene: 4. Germline values: CDR1 MNHEY, CDR2 SVGAGI. This CDR3 contains 15 residues. The CDR3 DNA follows: TGTGCCAGCAGTTACGGGGCAGGGGGCTCCTACGAGCAGTACTTC. Protein: CASSYGAGGSYEQYF.

This clonotype was counted between two and nine times. The chain couples TRBV29-1 to TRBJ2-1, with TRBD2 matching over 9 bases. Looked up from germline, CDR1 is SQVTM and CDR2 is ANQGSEA. The junction had 10 bases not matched to a gene; V was cut back by 3 bases and J by 7 bases. This CDR3 has 15 amino acids. The CDR3 protein is CSVEGGGAERNEQFF. DNA of the CDR3: TGCAGCGTTGAGGGCGGGGGGGCCGAAAGAAATGAGCAGTTCTTC.

This clonotype occurred a few times. The V gene is TRBV7-2, the J gene TRBJ2-7, with D uncertain. CDR1 and CDR2 (germline): SGHTA, FQGNSA. This CDR3 is built from 12 residues. V lost 3 bases, J lost 4 bases, and 7 bases lay in between. The CDR3: CASSFGQYEQYF. DNA for the CDR3: TGTGCCAGCAGCTTCGGGCAGTACGAGCAGTACTTC.

The chain has TRBV5-4 and TRBJ1-2; D call uncertain. The CDR3 length is 13 residues. The V and J ends lost 0 bases and 2 bases respectively, with 5 bases between them. The germline V gene encodes CDR1 SGHNT and CDR2 YYREEE (reference sequence). CDR3 region: CASSLDANYGYTF. The CDR3 DNA reads TGTGCCAGCAGCTTGGATGCGAACTATGGCTACACCTTC.

This clonotype was detected a few times. The CDR3 loop is CASRGHTLSETQYF. The CDR3 DNA sequence: TGTGCCAGCAGAGGCCATACCCTTTCGGAGACCCAGTACTTC. The rearrangement uses TRBV6-2 or TRBV6-3 and TRBJ2-5; no definite D call. The CDR3 has 14 residues. Germline loops: CDR1 MNHEY, CDR2 SVGEGT. V was shortened by 6 bases and J by 5 bases, with 16 bases between the two germline ends.

The V call is TRBV7-2, the J call TRBJ2-5, with a possible D match to TRBD2 (6 bases). Trimming took off 1 base at V and 0 bases at J, with 9 bases between the two ends. The CDR3 is made up of 15 amino acids. CDR1 and CDR2 from the germline V gene are SGHTA and FQGNSA. The CDR3 sequence is CASSLDAGNQETQYF. The DNA of the CDR3 is TGTGCCAGCAGCTTAGACGCGGGGAACCAAGAGACCCAGTACTTC.

This clonotype was picked up a small number of times. This chain uses TRBV7-9 with TRBJ2-1; 14 bases align to TRBD2. Germline loops: CDR1 SEHNR, CDR2 FQNEAQ (reference sequence). The CDR3 spans 17 residues. Trimming took 5 bases from V and 4 from J; bases not matched to a gene: 7. The CDR3 here is CASSVGTSGGLYNEQFF. The DNA for the CDR3 is TGTGCCAGCAGCGTCGGGACTAGCGGGGGCCTATACAATGAGCAGTTCTTC.

This clonotype was detected only a few times. J is TRBJ2-2 and V is TRBV29-1; no definite D call. Per germline, CDR1 SQVTM and CDR2 ANQGSEA. CDR3 size: 15 residues. Trimming pared 0 bases from V and 6 bases from J, leaving 14 bases between. This CDR3 reads CSVEDRRTAAGELFF. CDR3 nucleotides: TGCAGCGTTGAAGATCGCCGGACCGCTGCCGGGGAGCTGTTTTTT.